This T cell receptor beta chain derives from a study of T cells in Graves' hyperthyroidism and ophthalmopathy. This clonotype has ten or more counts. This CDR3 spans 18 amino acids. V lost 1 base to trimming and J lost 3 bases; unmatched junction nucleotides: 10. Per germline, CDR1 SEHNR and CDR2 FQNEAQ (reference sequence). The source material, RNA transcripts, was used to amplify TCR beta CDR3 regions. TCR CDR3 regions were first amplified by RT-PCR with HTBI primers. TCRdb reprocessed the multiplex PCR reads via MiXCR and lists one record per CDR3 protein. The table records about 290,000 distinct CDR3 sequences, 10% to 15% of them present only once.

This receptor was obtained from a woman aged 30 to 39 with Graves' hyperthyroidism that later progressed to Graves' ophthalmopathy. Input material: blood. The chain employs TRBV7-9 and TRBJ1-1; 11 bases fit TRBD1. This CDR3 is CASSLGSLRTGGDTEAFF. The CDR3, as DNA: TGTGCCAGCAGCTTAGGATCCTTACGGACAGGGGGCGACACTGAAGCTTTCTTT. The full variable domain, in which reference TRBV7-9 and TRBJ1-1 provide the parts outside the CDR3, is DTGVSQNPRHKITKRGQNVTFRCDPISEHNRLYWYRQTLGQGPEFLTYFQNEAQLEKSRLLSDRFSAERPKGSFSTLEIQRTEQGDSAMYLCASSLGSLRTGGDTEAFFGQGTRLTVV.